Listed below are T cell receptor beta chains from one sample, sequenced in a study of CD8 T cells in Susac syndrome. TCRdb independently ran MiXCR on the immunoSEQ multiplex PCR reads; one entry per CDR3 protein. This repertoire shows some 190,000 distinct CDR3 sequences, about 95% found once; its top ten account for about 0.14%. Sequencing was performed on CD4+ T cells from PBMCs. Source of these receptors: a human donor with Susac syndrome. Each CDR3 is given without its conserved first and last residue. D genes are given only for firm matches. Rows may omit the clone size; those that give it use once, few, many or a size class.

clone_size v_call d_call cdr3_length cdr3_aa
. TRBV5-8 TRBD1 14 ASSWPFDRGPHGYT
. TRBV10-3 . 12 AISGTWGNTEAF
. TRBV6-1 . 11 ASRGESSYEQY
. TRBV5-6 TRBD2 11 ASSWAGDETQY
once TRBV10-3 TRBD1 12 AIPRDSGDYGYT
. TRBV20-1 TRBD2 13 SARLAGTSTDTQY
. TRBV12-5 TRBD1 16 ASGLVVAWDSRTDTQY
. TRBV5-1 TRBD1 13 ASSLSGTGLNEQY
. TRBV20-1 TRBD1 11 SARDFRTGGYT
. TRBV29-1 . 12 SVERDVNNDGYT
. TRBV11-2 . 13 ASSLSPQQRQPQH
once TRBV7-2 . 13 ASSLWLAVKETQY
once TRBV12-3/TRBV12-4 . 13 ASSVRDSGANVLT
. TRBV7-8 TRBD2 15 ASSLAGSGGAGETQY
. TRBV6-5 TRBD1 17 ASSLTPGGSVITGETQY
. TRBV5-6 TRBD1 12 ASSSRQGRYEQY
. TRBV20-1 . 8 SARQSGYT
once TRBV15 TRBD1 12 ATSRTGRNQPQH
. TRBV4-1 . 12 ASSPSGGQETQY
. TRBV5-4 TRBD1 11 ASTGQGGTEAF
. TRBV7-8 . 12 ASTSTGMNTEAF
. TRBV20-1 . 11 SANGRGSYEQY
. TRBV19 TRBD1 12 ASRARGLHTEAF
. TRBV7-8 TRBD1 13 ASRRGQGALNGYT
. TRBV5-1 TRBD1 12 ASSLDTGESGYT
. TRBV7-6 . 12 ASSHDPVHGELF
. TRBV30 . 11 VWSARDSQWAF
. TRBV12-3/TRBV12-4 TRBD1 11 ASSVTGTYGYT
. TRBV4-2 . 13 ASSQIIGSRYGYT
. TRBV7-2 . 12 ASSLAPSNSPLH
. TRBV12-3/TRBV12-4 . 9 ASSLQYGYT
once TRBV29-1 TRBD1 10 SAGQGANGYT
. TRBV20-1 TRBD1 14 SARKSGQGEFGEQF
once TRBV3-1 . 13 ASSPGPTAGQPQH
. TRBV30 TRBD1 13 AWAGGDRDNSPLH
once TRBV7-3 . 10 ASSLLGDEAF
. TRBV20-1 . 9 SGLYGDTQY
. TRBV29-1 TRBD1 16 SVSDRGQRSRMNTEAF
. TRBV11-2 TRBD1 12 ASSPTGLNYGYT
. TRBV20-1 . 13 SANFAGAVSDTQY
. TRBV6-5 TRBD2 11 ASTGGNYNEQF
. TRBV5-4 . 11 ASSLDRQHQAF
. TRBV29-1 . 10 SAGTLKETQY
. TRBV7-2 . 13 ASSHHPGNQETQY
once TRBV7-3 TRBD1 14 ASSPTTGGSGGELF
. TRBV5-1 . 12 ASSSGTHQETQY
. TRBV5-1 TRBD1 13 ASSPRGGVNQPQH
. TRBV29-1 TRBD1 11 SVERQGRETQY
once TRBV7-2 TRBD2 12 ASSPTSPGETQY
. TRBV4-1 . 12 ASRPDNLPYGYT
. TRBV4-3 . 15 ASSQEQGGSWESIQY
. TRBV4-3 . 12 ASSQQITAGELF